This TCR beta chain was observed in a study of beta chain features in type 1 diabetes. Study information: There was similarity between patients and healthy donors in age, gender and cell yields. Notes on the study in general: Among all four CD4+ subsets, Type 1 diabetes patients had TCRB CDR3s that were moderately but significantly shorter.

Trimming pared 5 bases from V and 2 bases from J, leaving 11 bases between. Germline assignment: CDR1 SEHNR and CDR2 FQNEAQ (reference sequence). CDR3 length: 14 amino acids. Every bit of the isolated RNA underwent reverse transcription, so sequencing read expressed TCRB transcripts. The data were produced by immunoSEQ multiplex PCR, yet TCRdb's version contains in-frame clones alone and is incomplete. The sample carries under 150,000 clones, around 10% recorded once. Sorting based on CD45RO/CCR7/CD25/CD127/CD95/CD27 separated CD4+ naive, central memory, regulatory and stem cell-like memory cells. This clone was seen a handful of times. No antigen is known for it.

The TCR comes from a man in his thirties or forties with type 1 diabetes. The specimen sequenced was central memory CD4+ T cells from blood. This chain joins TRBV7-9 and TRBJ2-3; tentatively, D is TRBD1 (5 bases). This CDR3 is CASSPTENTDTQYF. Written as DNA, the CDR3 is TGTGCCAGCAGCCCGACAGAAAACACAGATACGCAGTATTTT.